This entry features one T cell receptor beta chain sequence. In the source study's methods: The assay estimated nucleated cells by amplifying reference gene primers. Produced via immunoSEQ multiplex PCR; TCRdb's table is partial and in-frame only. V and J calls and clone size are given by that table; D and trimming were obtained from the DNA. The sample contains about 13,000 clones, 90% of which appear only once. These data are taken from a study of blood T cell repertoires in COVID-19. Turning to the study itself: Sites in the United States, Italy and Spain provided acute and convalescent COVID-19 samples. Sources were T cells, B-cell-depleted T cells, or PBMCs; the material itself was cDNA or gDNA.

The CDR3 length is 15 residues. Germline V gene lookup returns CDR1 MNHEY and CDR2 SMNVEV (reference sequence). The V end lost 3 bases, the J end lost 0 bases, and 9 bases lay between the germline ends. The sequenced material came from peripheral blood. The TCR was taken from a human donor with active COVID-19. The donor label of this sample is uncertain. The V call is TRBV27, the J call TRBJ1-3, with no clear D. As DNA, the CDR3 is TGTGCCAGCAGTTTTGGGCGTAACTCTGGAAACACCATATATTTT. It translates to CASSFGRNSGNTIYF.